This T cell receptor (beta chain) was sequenced in a study of OX40 agonist ivuxolimab in advanced cancers. Study details: Patients' therapy was ivuxolimab, an antibody that acts as an agonist of OX40 (CD134). Patient treatment consisted of intravenous ivuxolimab administration every 2 weeks at 0.01 to 10 mg/kg. Among those treated, three patients had partial responses, one with hepatocellular carcinoma and two with cutaneous melanoma.

Study results and caveats: Not determined was the antigen specificity of the expanded peripheral T cells.

Profiled with immunoSEQ multiplex PCR; TCRdb holds only in-frame clones, not every one. Of 76,000 or so clones listed, roughly 86% are singletons. For this clone: Antigen unknown.

The sequence was collected from an adult with an advanced solid tumor such as melanoma, head and neck, liver or kidney cancer. The sample consisted of CD4+ or CD8+ T cells sorted from blood, taken in a trial of the OX40 agonist ivuxolimab.

The chain's CDR3 is CASSVGGGNREKLFF. The CDR3 bases are TGTGCCAGCAGCGTAGGCGGGGGCAATAGGGAAAAACTGTTTTTT. The gene calls are TRBV9 and TRBJ1-4, with D possibly TRBD1 on 6 matching bases. The CDR3 extends over 15 amino acids. Trimming took 0 bases from V and 8 from J, leaving 14 bases between them. CDR1 is SGDLS, CDR2 YYNGEE, per germline. Together with reference TRBV9 and TRBJ1-4, the CDR3 gives the full variable domain: DSGVTQTPKHLITATGQRVTLRCSPRSGDLSVYWYQQSLDQGLQFLIQYYNGEERAKGNILERFSAQQFPDLHSELNLSSLELGDSALYFCASSVGGGNREKLFFGSGTQLSVL.